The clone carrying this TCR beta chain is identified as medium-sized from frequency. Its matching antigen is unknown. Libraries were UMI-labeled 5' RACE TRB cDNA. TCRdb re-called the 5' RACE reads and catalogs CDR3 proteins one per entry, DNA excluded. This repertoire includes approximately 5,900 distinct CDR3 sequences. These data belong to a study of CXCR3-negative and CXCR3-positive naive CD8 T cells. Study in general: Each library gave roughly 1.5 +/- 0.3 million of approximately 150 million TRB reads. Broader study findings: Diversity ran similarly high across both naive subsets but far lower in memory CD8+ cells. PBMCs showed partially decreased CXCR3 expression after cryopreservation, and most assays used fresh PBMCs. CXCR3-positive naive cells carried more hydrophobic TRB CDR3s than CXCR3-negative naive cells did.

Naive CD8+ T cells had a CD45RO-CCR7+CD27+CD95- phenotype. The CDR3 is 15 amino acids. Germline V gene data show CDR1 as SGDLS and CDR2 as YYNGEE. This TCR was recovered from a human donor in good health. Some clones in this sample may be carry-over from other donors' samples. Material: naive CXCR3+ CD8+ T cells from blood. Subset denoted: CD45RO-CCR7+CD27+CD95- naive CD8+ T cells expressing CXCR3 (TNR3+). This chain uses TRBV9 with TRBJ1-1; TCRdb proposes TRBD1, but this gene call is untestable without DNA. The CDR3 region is CASSPPPQGIAEAFF.